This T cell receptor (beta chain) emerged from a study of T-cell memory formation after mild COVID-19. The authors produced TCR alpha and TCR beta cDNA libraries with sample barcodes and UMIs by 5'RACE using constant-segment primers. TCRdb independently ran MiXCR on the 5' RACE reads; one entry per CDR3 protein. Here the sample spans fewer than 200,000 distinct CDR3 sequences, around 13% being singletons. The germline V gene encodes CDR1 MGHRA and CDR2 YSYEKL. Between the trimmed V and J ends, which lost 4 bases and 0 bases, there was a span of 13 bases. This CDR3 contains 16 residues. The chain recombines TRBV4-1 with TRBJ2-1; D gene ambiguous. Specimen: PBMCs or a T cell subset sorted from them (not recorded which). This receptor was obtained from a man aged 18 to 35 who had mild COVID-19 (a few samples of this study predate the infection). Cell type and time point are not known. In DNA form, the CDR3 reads TGCGCCAGCAGCCCCGTTTCGCAGAGCTCCTACAATGAGCAGTTCTTC. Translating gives CASSPVSQSSYNEQFF.